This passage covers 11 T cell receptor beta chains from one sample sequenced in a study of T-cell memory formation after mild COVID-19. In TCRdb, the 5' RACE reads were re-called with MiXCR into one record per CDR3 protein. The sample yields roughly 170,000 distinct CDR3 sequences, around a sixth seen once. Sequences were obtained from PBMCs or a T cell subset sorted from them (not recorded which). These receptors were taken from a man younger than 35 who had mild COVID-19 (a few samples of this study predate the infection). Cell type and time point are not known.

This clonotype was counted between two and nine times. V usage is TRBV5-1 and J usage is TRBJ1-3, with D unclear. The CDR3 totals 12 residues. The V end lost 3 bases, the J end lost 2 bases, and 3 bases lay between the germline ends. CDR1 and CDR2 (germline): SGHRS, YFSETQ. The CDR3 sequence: CASSSTGNTIYF. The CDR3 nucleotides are TGCGCCAGCAGCTCCACTGGAAACACCATATATTTT.

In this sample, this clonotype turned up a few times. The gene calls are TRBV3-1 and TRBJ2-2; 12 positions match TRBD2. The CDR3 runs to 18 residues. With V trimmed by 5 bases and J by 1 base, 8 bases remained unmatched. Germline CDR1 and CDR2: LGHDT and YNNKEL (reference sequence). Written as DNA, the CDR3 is TGTGCCAGCAGCAACGGACTAGCGGGGCCCCTGAACACCGGGGAGCTGTTTTTT. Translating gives CASSNGLAGPLNTGELFF.

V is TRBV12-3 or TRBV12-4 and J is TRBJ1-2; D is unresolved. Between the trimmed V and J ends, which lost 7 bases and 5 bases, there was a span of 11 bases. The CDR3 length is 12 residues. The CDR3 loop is CASKSWGYGYTF. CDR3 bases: TGTGCCAGCAAATCTTGGGGTTATGGCTACACCTTC.

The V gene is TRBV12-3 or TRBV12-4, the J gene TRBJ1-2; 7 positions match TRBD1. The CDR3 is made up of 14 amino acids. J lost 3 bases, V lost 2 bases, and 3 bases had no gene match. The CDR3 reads CASSLKGGDYGYTF. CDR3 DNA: TGTGCCAGCAGTTTAAAAGGGGGCGACTATGGCTACACCTTC.

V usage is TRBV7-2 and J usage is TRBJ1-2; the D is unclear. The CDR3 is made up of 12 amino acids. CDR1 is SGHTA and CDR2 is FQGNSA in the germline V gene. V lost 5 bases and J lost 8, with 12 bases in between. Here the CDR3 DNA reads TGTGCCAGCAGCGGGCGCGGCTACGGCTACACCTTC. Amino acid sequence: CASSGRGYGYTF.

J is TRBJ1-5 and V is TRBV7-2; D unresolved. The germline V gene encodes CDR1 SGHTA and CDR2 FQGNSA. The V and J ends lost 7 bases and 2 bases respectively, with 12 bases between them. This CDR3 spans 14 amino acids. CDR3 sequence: CASNRADGNQPQHF. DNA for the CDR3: TGTGCCAGCAACCGGGCCGATGGCAATCAGCCCCAGCATTTT.

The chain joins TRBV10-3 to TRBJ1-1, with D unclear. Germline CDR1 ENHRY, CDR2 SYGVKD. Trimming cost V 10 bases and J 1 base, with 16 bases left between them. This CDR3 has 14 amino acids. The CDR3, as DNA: TGTGCCACCGTGTCGAGGATCCCGAACACTGAAGCTTTCTTT. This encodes CATVSRIPNTEAFF.

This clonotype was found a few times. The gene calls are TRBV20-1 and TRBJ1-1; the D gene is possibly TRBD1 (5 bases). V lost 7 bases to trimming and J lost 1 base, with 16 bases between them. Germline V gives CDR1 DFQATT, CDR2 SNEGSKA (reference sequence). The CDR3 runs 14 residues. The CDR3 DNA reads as TGCAGTGTCGAGGGAGGGGATAAGAACACTGAAGCTTTCTTT. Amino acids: CSVEGGDKNTEAFF.

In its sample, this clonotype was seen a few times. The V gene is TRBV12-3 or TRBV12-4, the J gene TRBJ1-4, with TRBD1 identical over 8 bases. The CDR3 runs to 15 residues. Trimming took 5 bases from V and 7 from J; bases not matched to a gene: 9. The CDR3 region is CASSRNGQGGEKLFF. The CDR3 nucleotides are TGTGCCAGCAGTCGCAACGGACAGGGTGGTGAAAAACTGTTTTTT.

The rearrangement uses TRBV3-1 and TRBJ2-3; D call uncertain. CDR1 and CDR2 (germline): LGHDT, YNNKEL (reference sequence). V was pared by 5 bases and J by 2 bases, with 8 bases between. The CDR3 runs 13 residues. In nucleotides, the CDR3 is TGTGCCAGCAGCGCTACTTACACAGATACGCAGTATTTT. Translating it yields CASSATYTDTQYF.

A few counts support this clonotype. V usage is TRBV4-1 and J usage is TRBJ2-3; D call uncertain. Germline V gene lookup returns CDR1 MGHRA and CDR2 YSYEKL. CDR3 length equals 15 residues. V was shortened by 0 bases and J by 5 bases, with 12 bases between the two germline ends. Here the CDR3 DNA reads TGCGCCAGCAGCCAAGATCGCGGTGTAAGAGATACGCAGTATTTT. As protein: CASSQDRGVRDTQYF.